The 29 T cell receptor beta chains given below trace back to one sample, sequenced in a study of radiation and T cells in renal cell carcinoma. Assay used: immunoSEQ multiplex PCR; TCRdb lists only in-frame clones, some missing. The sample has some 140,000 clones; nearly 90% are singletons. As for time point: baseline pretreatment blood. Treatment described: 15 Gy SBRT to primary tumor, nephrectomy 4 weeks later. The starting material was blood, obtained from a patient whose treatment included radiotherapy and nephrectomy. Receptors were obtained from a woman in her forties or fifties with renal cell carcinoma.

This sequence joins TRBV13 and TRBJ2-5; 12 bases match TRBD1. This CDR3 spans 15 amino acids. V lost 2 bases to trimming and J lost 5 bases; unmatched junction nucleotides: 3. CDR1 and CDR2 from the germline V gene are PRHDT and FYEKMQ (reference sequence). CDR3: CASSLPGQGAETQYF. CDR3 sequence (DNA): TGTGCCAGCAGCTTACCGGGACAGGGGGCTGAGACCCAGTACTTC.

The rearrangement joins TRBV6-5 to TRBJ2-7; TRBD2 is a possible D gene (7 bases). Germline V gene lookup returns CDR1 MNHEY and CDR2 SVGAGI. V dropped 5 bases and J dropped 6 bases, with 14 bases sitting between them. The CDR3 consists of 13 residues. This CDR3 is CASSPRGGGEQYF. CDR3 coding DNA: TGTGCCAGCAGTCCTAGGGGAGGGGGCGAGCAGTACTTC.

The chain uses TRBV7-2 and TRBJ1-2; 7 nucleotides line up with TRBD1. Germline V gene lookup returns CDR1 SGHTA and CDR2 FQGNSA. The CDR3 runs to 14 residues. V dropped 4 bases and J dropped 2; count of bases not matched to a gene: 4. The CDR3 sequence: CASSSQTGNYGYTF. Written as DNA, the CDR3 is TGTGCCAGCAGCTCCCAGACAGGGAACTATGGCTACACCTTC.

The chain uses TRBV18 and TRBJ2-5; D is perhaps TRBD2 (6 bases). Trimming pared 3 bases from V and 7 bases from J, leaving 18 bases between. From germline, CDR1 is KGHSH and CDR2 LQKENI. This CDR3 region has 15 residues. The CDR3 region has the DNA TGTGCCAGCTCACCGGGACTGGGGGAGAGTGGGACCCAGTACTTC. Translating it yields CASSPGLGESGTQYF.

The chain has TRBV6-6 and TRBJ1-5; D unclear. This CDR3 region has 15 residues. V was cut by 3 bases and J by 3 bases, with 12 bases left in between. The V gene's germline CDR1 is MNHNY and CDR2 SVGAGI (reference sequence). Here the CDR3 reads CASSYRHQHNQPQHF. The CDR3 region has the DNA TGTGCCAGCAGTTATAGGCATCAACACAATCAGCCCCAGCATTTT.

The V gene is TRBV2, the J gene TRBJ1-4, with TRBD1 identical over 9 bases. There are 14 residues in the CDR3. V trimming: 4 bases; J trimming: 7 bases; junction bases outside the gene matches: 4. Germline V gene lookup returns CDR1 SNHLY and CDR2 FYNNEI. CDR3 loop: CASSGTGDGEKLFF. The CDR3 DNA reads TGTGCCAGCAGTGGGACAGGGGATGGTGAAAAACTGTTTTTT.

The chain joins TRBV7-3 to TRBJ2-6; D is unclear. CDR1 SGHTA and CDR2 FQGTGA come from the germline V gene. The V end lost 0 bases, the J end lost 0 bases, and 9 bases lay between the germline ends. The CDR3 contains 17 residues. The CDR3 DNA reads TGTGCCAGCAGCTTAACCCCGGCCTCCTCTGGGGCCAACGTCCTGACTTTC. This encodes CASSLTPASSGANVLTF.

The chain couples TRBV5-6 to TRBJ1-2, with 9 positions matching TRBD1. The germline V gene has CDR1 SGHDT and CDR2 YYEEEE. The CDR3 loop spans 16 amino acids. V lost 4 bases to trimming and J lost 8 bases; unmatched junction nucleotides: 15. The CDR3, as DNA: TGTGCCAGCAGCCCCTACCAACAGGGGGCTTTTTGGGGCTACACCTTC. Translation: CASSPYQQGAFWGYTF. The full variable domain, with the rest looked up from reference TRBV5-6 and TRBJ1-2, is DAGVTQSPTHLIKTRGQQVTLRCSPKSGHDTVSWYQQALGQGPQFIFQYYEEEERQRGNFPDRFSGHQFPNYSSELNVNALLLGDSALYLCASSPYQQGAFWGYTFGSGTRLTVV.

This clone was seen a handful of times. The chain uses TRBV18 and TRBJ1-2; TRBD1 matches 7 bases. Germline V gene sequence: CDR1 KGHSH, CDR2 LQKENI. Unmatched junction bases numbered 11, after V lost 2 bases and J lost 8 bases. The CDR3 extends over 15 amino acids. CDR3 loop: CASSPAGQNNGGYTF. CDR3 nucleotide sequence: TGTGCCAGCTCACCAGCGGGACAGAATAACGGAGGCTACACCTTC.

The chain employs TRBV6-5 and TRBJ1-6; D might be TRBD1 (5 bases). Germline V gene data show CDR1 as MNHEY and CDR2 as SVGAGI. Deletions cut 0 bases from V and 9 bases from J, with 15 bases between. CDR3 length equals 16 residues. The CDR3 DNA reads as TGTGCCAGCAGTTACTCGGGCAGGGCAATTACTTCACCCCTCCACTTT. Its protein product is CASSYSGRAITSPLHF.

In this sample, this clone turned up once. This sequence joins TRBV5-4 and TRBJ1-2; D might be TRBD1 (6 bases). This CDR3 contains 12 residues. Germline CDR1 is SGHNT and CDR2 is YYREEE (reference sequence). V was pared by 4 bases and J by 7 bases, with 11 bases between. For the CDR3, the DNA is TGTGCCAGCAGCCCGGACAGCTTTGGCTACACCTTC. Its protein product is CASSPDSFGYTF. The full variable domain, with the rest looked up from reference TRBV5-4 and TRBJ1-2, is ETGVTQSPTHLIKTRGQQVTLRCSSQSGHNTVSWYQQALGQGPQFIFQYYREEENGRGNFPPRFSGLQFPNYSSELNVNALELDDSALYLCASSPDSFGYTFGSGTRLTVV.

The CDR3 region has the DNA TGTGCCAGCAGCCCCGTGCAGGGTAATTCACCCCTCCACTTT. Residues: CASSPVQGNSPLHF. The chain carries TRBV7-2 and TRBJ1-6, with D tentatively TRBD1 (5 bases). Germline assignment: CDR1 SGHTA and CDR2 FQGNSA. V lost 5 bases to trimming and J lost 6 bases, with 11 bases between them. This CDR3 is built from 14 residues.

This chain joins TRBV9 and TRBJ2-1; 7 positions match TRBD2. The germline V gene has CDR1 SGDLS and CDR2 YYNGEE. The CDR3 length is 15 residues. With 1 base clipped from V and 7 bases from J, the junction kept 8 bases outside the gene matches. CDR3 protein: CASSVNSASGNEQFF. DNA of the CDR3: TGTGCCAGCAGCGTAAACTCGGCTAGCGGTAATGAGCAGTTCTTC.

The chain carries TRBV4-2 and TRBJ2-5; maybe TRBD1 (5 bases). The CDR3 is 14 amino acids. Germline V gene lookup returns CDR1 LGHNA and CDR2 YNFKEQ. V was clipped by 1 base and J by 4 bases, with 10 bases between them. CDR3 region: CASSQGRVRETQYF. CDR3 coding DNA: TGTGCCAGCAGCCAAGGCAGGGTACGAGAGACCCAGTACTTC.

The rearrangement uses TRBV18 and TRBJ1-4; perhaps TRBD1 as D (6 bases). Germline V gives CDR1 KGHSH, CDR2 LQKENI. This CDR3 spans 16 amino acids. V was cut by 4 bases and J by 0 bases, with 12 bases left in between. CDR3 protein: CASSLNRVSTNEKLFF. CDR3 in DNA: TGTGCCAGCTCACTCAACAGGGTCTCAACTAATGAAAAACTGTTTTTT.

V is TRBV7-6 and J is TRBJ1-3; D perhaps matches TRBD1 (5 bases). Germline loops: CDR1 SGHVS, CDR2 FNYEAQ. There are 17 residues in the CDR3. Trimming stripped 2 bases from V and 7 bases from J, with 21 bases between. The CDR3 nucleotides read TGTGCCAGCAGCTTAACGTCCCGGACACCTAAGGGTAACACCATATATTTT. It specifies CASSLTSRTPKGNTIYF.

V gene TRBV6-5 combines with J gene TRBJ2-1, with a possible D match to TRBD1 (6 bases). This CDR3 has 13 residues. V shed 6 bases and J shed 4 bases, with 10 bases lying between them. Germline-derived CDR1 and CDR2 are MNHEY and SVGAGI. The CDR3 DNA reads TGTGCCAGCAGATTGGACAGTTACAATGAGCAGTTCTTC. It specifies CASRLDSYNEQFF.

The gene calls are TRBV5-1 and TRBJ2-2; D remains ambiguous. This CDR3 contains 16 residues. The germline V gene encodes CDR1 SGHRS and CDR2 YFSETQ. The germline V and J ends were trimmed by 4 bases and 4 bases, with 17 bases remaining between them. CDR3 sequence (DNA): TGCGCCAGCAGCAACCAAGGCCTAGTGGGCACCGGGGAGCTGTTTTTT. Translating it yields CASSNQGLVGTGELFF.

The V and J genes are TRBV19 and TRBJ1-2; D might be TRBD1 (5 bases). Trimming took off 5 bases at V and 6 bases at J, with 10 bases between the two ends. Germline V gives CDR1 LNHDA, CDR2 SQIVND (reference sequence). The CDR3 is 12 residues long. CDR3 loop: CASSPAGHGYTF. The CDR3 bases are TGTGCCAGTAGTCCGGCGGGGCATGGCTACACCTTC.

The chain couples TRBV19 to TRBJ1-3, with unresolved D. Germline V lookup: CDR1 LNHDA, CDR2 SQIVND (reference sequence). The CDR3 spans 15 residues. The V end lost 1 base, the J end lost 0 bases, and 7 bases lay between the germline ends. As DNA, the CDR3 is TGTGCCAGTAGTATAGCAATGTACTCTGGAAACACCATATATTTT. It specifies CASSIAMYSGNTIYF.

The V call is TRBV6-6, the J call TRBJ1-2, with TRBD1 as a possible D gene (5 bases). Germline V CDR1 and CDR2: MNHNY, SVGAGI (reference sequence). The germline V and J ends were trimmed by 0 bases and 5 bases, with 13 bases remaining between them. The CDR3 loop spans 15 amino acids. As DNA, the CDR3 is TGTGCCAGCAGTTACTCGGCCGGGGCCGGGTATGGCTACACCTTC. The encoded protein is CASSYSAGAGYGYTF.

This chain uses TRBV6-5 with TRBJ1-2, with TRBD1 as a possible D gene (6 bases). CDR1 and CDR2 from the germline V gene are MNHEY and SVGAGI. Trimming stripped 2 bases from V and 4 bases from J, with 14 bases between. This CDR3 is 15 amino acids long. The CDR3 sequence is CASSYLRGGGYGYTF. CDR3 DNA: TGTGCCAGCAGTTACCTGAGAGGGGGGGGCTATGGCTACACCTTC.

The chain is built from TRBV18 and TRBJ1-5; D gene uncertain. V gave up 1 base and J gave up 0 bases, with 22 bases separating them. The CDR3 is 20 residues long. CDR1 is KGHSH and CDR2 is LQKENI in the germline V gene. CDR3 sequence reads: CASSPRVADSKQYSNQPQHF. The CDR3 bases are TGTGCCAGCTCACCACGTGTAGCCGACTCGAAACAGTATAGCAATCAGCCCCAGCATTTT. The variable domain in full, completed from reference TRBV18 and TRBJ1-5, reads NAGVMQNPRHLVRRRGQEARLRCSPMKGHSHVYWYRQLPEEGLKFMVYLQKENIIDESGMPKERFSAEFPKEGPSILRIQQVVRGDSAAYFCASSPRVADSKQYSNQPQHFGDGTRLSIL.

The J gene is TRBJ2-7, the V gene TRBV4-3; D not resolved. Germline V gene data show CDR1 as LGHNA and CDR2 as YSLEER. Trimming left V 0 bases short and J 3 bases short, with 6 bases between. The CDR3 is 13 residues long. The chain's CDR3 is CASSQDRSYEQYF. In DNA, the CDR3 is TGCGCCAGCAGCCAAGATCGCAGCTACGAGCAGTACTTC.

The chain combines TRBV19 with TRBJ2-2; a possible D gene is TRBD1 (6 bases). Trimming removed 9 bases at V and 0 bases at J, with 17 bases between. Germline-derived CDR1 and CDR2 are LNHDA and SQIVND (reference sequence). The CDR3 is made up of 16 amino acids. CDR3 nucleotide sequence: TGTGCCAGCCGGGACACGGGTCGTACGAACACCGGGGAGCTGTTTTTT. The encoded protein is CASRDTGRTNTGELFF.

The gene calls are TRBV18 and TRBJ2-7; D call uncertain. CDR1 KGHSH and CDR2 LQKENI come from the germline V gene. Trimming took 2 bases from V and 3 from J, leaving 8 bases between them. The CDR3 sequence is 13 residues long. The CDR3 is CASSPNRNYEQYF. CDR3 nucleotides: TGTGCCAGCTCACCAAACCGGAACTACGAGCAGTACTTC.

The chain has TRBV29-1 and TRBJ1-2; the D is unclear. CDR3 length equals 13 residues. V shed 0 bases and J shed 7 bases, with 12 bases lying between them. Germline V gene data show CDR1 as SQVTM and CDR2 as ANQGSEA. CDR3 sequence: CSVEDPKGGGYTF. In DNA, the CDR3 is TGCAGCGTTGAAGATCCCAAGGGAGGTGGCTACACCTTC.

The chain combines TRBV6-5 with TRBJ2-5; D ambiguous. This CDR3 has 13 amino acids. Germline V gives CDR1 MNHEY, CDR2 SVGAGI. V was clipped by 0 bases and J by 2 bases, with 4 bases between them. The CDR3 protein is CASSYSTQETQYF. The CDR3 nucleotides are TGTGCCAGCAGTTACTCGACGCAAGAGACCCAGTACTTC.

The CDR3 DNA follows: TGTGCCAGTCTTGGGACATCCTCTTTAGAGCAGTACTTC. Amino acid sequence: CASLGTSSLEQYF. The chain recombines TRBV19 with TRBJ2-7; the D gene is possibly TRBD1 (6 bases). CDR1 is LNHDA and CDR2 is SQIVND in the germline V gene (reference sequence). The ends were cut back, 8 bases at V and 7 bases at J, with 18 bases in the middle. CDR3 size: 13 residues.